This T cell receptor beta chain stems from a study of blood T cells in healthy people across ages. As to this clonotype: Its antigen is unknown.

A J-beta primer mix and a sample-barcoded 5' primer were used in a second PCR of roughly 6 to 11 cycles. Through a template-switch adaptor with 12 random nucleotides, each cDNA molecule received a tag. TCRdb fed the 5' RACE reads into MiXCR, producing one record per CDR3 protein. The data contain 1.8 million or so distinct CDR3 sequences, 30% to 40% of them singletons. Each donor gave roughly 9.8 milliliters of peripheral blood. There were at least 5.5 micrograms of total RNA extracted from every sample. Per the germline V gene, CDR1 is SGHAT and CDR2 is FQNNGV. The CDR3 runs 15 residues. Trimming cost V 1 base and J 5 bases, with 12 bases left between them. General observations from the study: What prevented conclusive comparison of naive and antigen-experienced cells was that PBMCs were unsorted.

This receptor was taken from a human donor in good health. The chain couples TRBV11-2 to TRBJ2-1; D may be TRBD1 or TRBD2 (6 bases each). Sequencing was done on a sample of blood. The CDR3 DNA reads as TGTGCCAGCAGCTTAGCCCGGGGGCCTAACAATGAGCAGTTCTTC. This translates into CASSLARGPNNEQFF.